The following is a TCR beta chain sequence with its context. Its target is unknown. The table came from immunoSEQ multiplex PCR; TCRdb's copy has only in-frame clones and leaves some out. The sample consists of about 68,000 clones, around 79% of them appearing once. The sample belongs to a study of radiotherapy plus CTLA-4 blockade in lung cancer. Study-level background: Patients showed objective responses in roughly 19% of cases and disease control in 25% to 40%.

The CDR3 length is 13 residues. V lost 0 bases and J lost 6, with 6 bases in between. Germline V gives CDR1 SGDLS, CDR2 YYNGEE. Chemo-refractory metastatic non-small-cell lung cancer patients were treated with focal radiation plus CTLA-4 blockade with ipilimumab. The study's findings and limits: Among blood TCR repertoires after radiotherapy plus ipilimumab, tumor-derived clones expanded.

The material sequenced was peripheral blood, taken from a patient treated with radiotherapy plus ipilimumab. The sequence was obtained from a human donor with non-small cell lung cancer who had a complete response to radiotherapy plus ipilimumab. The chain links TRBV9 to TRBJ2-2; D is uncertain. The CDR3 nucleotides are TGTGCCAGCAGCGTAGTTAAGGCCGGGGAGCTGTTTTTT. This codes for CASSVVKAGELFF.